This passage covers 9 T cell receptor beta chains from one sample sequenced in a study of blood T cell repertoires in COVID-19. Repertoires were generated with immunoSEQ multiplex PCR, while TCRdb's copy carries only in-frame clones and drops some. The data contain more than 95,000 clones, about 82% of them singletons. Sequenced: peripheral blood. The receptors come from a human donor in a cohort sampled during active COVID-19.

The chain is built from TRBV24-1 and TRBJ2-1; TRBD2 matches 7 bases. Trimming removed 2 bases from V and 2 bases from J; junction bases left unmatched: 8. Germline CDR1 reads KGHDR; CDR2 reads SFDVKD. The CDR3 extends over 17 amino acids. CDR3: CATSDSGGAGAYNEQFF. CDR3 DNA sequence: TGTGCCACCAGTGATTCCGGAGGGGCGGGGGCCTACAATGAGCAGTTCTTC.

The chain joins TRBV12-5 to TRBJ2-3; perhaps TRBD1 as D (7 bases). V shed 6 bases and J shed 0 bases, with 13 bases lying between them. The CDR3 loop spans 15 amino acids. Looked up from germline, CDR1 is LGHNT and CDR2 is FRNRAP. Here the CDR3 DNA reads TGTGCTAGTGGGGAGGGACAGAGTAGCACAGATACGCAGTATTTT. It encodes CASGEGQSSTDTQYF.

V gene TRBV11-2 combines with J gene TRBJ2-7; D unresolved. V was shortened by 5 bases and J by 2 bases, with 7 bases between the two germline ends. The CDR3 totals 12 residues. Germline V gives CDR1 SGHAT, CDR2 FQNNGV. CDR3 region: CASSDSPYEQYF. DNA of the CDR3: TGTGCCAGCAGCGACTCCCCCTACGAGCAGTACTTC.

The rearrangement uses TRBV10-2 and TRBJ2-5; 8 positions match TRBD2. The CDR3 is 19 amino acids. J lost 0 bases, V lost 0 bases, and 12 bases had no gene match. The germline V gene has CDR1 WSHSY and CDR2 SAAADI. Here the CDR3 reads CASSESFSYGRANQETQYF. The CDR3 DNA reads as TGCGCCAGCAGTGAGTCGTTTTCTTACGGGAGGGCAAACCAAGAGACCCAGTACTTC.

The V gene is TRBV6-5, the J gene TRBJ1-5; no definite D call. V was pared by 0 bases and J by 1 base, with 4 bases between. CDR1 is MNHEY, CDR2 SVGAGI, per germline. The CDR3 loop spans 14 amino acids. The CDR3 DNA reads TGTGCCAGCAGTTACTCGAGAAGCAATCAGCCCCAGCATTTT. Translation gives CASSYSRSNQPQHF.

V is TRBV19 and J is TRBJ2-1, with 8 bases lining up with TRBD1. The V gene end was trimmed by 7 bases and the J gene end by 1 base; junction bases not matched to a gene: 6. This CDR3 comprises 15 residues. CDR1 and CDR2 from the germline V gene are LNHDA and SQIVND (reference sequence). The CDR3 nucleotides are TGTGCCAGTAACTCAGGGGGCTGGTCCTACAATGAGCAGTTCTTC. This translates into CASNSGGWSYNEQFF.

J is TRBJ1-1 and V is TRBV5-1; D perhaps matches TRBD1 (6 bases). This CDR3 is 17 amino acids long. The V end was cut by 4 bases, the J end by 3 bases, with 22 bases between. Germline assignment: CDR1 SGHRS and CDR2 YFSETQ. DNA for the CDR3: TGCGCCAGCAGCCCGGCCGCGGGGGCGAGGGGGGACACTGAAGCTTTCTTT. This translates into CASSPAAGARGDTEAFF.

This clone was seen just once. This chain links TRBV18 with TRBJ2-1, with 10 bases fitting TRBD2. The ends lost 6 bases at V and 8 bases at J; junction bases unmatched: 10. The CDR3 totals 15 residues. Germline V gene sequence: CDR1 KGHSH, CDR2 LQKENI. CDR3: CASSGLASDWDEQFF. As DNA, the CDR3 is TGTGCCAGCTCGGGACTAGCGAGTGACTGGGATGAGCAGTTCTTC.

The rearrangement uses TRBV28 and TRBJ2-5; D is ambiguous. The CDR3 runs 17 residues. Trimming shortened V by 6 bases and J by 5 bases, and 25 bases separated the two germline ends. CDR1 is MDHEN and CDR2 is SYDVKM in the germline V gene. The CDR3 DNA sequence: TGTGCCAGCAGCCGTAATGTTGTAGCTGGCTACTGGGAGACCCAGTACTTC. It translates to CASSRNVVAGYWETQYF.